This TCR beta chain comes out of a study of cytomegalovirus exposure and HLA in healthy donors. General study results and limits: Later analysis showed most CMV-associated TCR beta chains appearing HLA-restricted. Across donors, sequencing depth was assumed by presence/absence analyses to be roughly uniform.

In nominal health when sampled, donors likely had unrecorded immune exposures nonetheless. In the PCR, 60 Vbeta and 13 Jbeta primers were used. Methods used by the authors: In a later analysis, of 70 million to 85 million unique beta chains, roughly 9.9 million appeared in at least two donors. The method was immunoSEQ multiplex PCR; TCRdb's version includes in-frame clones alone and lacks a portion of them. V and J calls and clone size are given by that table; D and trimming were obtained from the DNA. Among over 100,000 clones, roughly four fifths were seen once, and the ten largest hold about 1.7%. For this clone: Antigen: not known.

The sequence came from a female donor in good health and CMV-seropositive. The sequencing sample was made of PBMCs.

CDR3 region: CASHQRDRRSYEQYF. CDR3 nucleotide sequence: TGTGCCAGCCATCAACGAGACAGGCGCTCCTACGAGCAGTACTTC. The chain links TRBV27 to TRBJ2-7; D possibly corresponds to TRBD1 (6 bases). Germline loops: CDR1 MNHEY, CDR2 SMNVEV (reference sequence). Trimming removed 8 bases from V and 0 bases from J, with 17 bases in between. This CDR3 has 15 residues.